The sample holds a few counts of the clone carrying this T cell receptor (beta chain). The antigen remains unidentified. The data were obtained in a study of response to subunit inactivated influenza vaccine. Findings of the study overall: Authors suggested that a seasonal influenza vaccination recruits few new T cells each time.

TCRdb reanalysed the RT-PCR reads using MiXCR and keeps one entry per CDR3 protein. The profile shows 700,000 to 900,000 distinct CDR3 sequences, around 20% of them singletons. The germline V gene encodes CDR1 MDHEN and CDR2 SYDVKM. Trimming cost V 3 bases and J 5 bases, with 17 bases left between them. The CDR3 runs 16 residues. The V call is TRBV28, the J call TRBJ1-5; the D is unclear. The sequence was collected from a man aged 50 to 60 who received an inactivated influenza vaccine. Sequenced material: PBMCs from blood, taken less than 6 days after vaccination. The CDR3 is CASSLSYLEVDQPQHF. Here the CDR3 DNA reads TGTGCCAGCAGTTTGTCCTACCTTGAAGTCGATCAGCCCCAGCATTTT.